The T cell receptor (beta chain) described here comes from a study of blood T cell repertoires in COVID-19. About the study: T cells, B-cell-depleted T cells, or PBMCs supplied cDNA or gDNA.

Original data processing: Using reference gene primer amplification, nucleated cell counts were estimated. TCRdb's table, derived via immunoSEQ multiplex PCR, lists solely in-frame clones and lacks some. That table furnishes V, J and clone size, whereas the DNA furnished D and trimming. The sample lists approximately 170,000 clones, around 74% occurring once. The germline V gene has CDR1 GTSNPN and CDR2 SVGIG (reference sequence). V lost 2 bases, J lost 7 bases, and 19 bases lay in between. The CDR3 is 15 amino acids. The sequence derives from a woman at least 80 years old with acute or convalescent COVID-19. The sample comprised peripheral blood. The V and J genes are TRBV30 and TRBJ2-3; D may be TRBD1 (6 bases). CDR3: CAWSSQTGVGHTQYF. The CDR3 region has the DNA TGTGCCTGGAGTTCTCAGACAGGAGTGGGGCATACGCAGTATTTT.